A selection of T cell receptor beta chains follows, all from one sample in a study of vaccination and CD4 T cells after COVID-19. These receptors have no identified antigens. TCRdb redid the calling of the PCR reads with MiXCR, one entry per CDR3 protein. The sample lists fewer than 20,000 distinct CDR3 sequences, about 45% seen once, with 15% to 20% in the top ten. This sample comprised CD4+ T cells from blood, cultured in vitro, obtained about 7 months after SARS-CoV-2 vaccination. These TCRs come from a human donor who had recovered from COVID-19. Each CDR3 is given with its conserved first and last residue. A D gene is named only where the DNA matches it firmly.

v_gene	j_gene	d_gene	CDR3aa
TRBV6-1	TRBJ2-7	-	CASRQDSTYEQYF
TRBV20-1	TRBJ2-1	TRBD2	CSARTGTSGVFGEQFF
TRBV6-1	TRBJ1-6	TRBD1	CASSLKDRDSYNSPLHF
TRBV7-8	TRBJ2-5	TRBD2	CASSLVGREGTQYF
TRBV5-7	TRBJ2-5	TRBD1	CASSAGQAVVETQYF
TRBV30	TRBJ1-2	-	CAWSPGPGGYTF
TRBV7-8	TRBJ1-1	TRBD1	CASSASFAEGAAFF
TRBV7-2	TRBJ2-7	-	CASSRSRDYEQYF
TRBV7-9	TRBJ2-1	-	CASSYPRESLFF
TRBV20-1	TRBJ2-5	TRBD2	CSAGNSGGFNQETQYF
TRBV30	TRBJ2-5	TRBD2	CAWSGAGGWETQYF
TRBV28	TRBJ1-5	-	CASSTSSQPQHF
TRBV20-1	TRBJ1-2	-	CSAIQGLNYGYTF
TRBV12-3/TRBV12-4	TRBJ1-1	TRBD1	CASSRQGLNTEAFF
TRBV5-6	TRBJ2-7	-	CASSLVRTGGNSYEQYF
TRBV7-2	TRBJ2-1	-	CASSQIGKDRPFF
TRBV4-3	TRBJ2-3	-	CASSHAGSRPQYF
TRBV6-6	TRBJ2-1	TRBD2	CASRMSGNYNEQFF
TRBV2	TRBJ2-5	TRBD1	CASQAEGTGAETQYF
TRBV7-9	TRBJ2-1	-	CASSLALGGYNEQFF
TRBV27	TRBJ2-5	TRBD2	CASSLSTSGETQYF
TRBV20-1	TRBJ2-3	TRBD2	CSATIPSGGNTDTQYF
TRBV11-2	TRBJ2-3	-	CASSLVVGAGTDTQYF
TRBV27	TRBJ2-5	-	CASSLWGEETQYF
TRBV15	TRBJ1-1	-	CATSRDRQGEAFF
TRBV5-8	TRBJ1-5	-	CASSSRQRNQPQHF
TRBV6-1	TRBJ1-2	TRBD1	CASSEARDRGNYGYTF
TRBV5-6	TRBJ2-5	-	CASSREVGTGVQYF